Shown below are 11 T cell receptor beta chains from a single sample sequenced in a study of stem cell transplantation in POMP-related autoinflammatory disease. Method: immunoSEQ multiplex PCR; TCRdb's copy keeps in-frame clones and lacks some. The repertoire holds more than 20,000 clones, with 82% as singletons. Specimen: CD4+ T cells from PBMCs, collected before stem cell transplantation. Every receptor here comes from a human donor with POMP-related autoinflammation and immune dysregulation (PRAID).

The count of this clone is one. This sequence joins TRBV15 and TRBJ2-7, with D perhaps matching TRBD1 or TRBD2 (5 bases each). The germline V gene has CDR1 LNHNV and CDR2 YYDKDF (reference sequence). CDR3 length: 14 amino acids. V lost 6 bases and J lost 2, with 14 bases in between. This CDR3 reads CATRIGDGAYEQYF. The CDR3 DNA follows: TGTGCCACCAGGATCGGGGACGGAGCCTACGAGCAGTACTTC.

The sample holds a few counts of this clone. The chain links TRBV18 to TRBJ1-1; D gene ambiguous. The CDR3 is 13 residues long. V was pared by 2 bases and J by 1 base, with 5 bases between. The germline V gene encodes CDR1 KGHSH and CDR2 LQKENI. For the CDR3, the DNA is TGTGCCAGCTCACCAGCGGGGAACACTGAAGCTTTCTTT. Translation gives CASSPAGNTEAFF.

The rearrangement joins TRBV9 to TRBJ2-7; D gene ambiguous. Germline V gives CDR1 SGDLS, CDR2 YYNGEE. There are 13 residues in the CDR3. Between the trimmed V and J ends, which lost 0 bases and 3 bases, there was a span of 7 bases. CDR3 bases: TGTGCCAGCAGCGTAGGCGACTTCTACGAGCAGTACTTC. Its protein product is CASSVGDFYEQYF.

The chain recombines TRBV15 with TRBJ2-2, with a possible D match to TRBD2 (5 bases). With 9 bases removed from V and 0 bases from J, the gap between germline ends came to 11 bases. Germline V lookup: CDR1 LNHNV, CDR2 YYDKDF (reference sequence). The CDR3 covers 14 residues. The CDR3 coding sequence is TGTGCCACGTCACCCGGGGCGAACACCGGGGAGCTGTTTTTT. It encodes CATSPGANTGELFF.

This chain connects TRBV27 to TRBJ1-4; D might be TRBD1 (5 bases). The germline CDR1 and CDR2 sequences are MNHEY and SMNVEV (reference sequence). V lost 6 bases and J lost 1, with 12 bases in between. There are 15 residues in the CDR3. The CDR3 sequence is CASRGGILTNEKLFF. CDR3 bases: TGTGCCAGCAGGGGGGGGATCTTAACTAATGAAAAACTGTTTTTT.

The chain couples TRBV14 to TRBJ1-2; D is unresolved. Germline V gene lookup returns CDR1 SGHDN and CDR2 FVKESK. V was trimmed by 0 bases and J by 4 bases, leaving 12 bases between them. There are 15 residues in the CDR3. CDR3 bases: TGTGCCAGCAGCCAAGATCCTGGCATCGGCTATGGCTACACCTTC. Amino acid sequence: CASSQDPGIGYGYTF.

In nucleotides, the CDR3 is TGTGCCAGCACCGCACAGGCGAACACCGGGGAGCTGTTTTTT. Translating it yields CASTAQANTGELFF. The chain recombines TRBV6-5 with TRBJ2-2; TRBD1 is a possible D gene (5 bases). CDR3 length equals 14 residues. Germline loops: CDR1 MNHEY, CDR2 SVGAGI. V lost 7 bases to trimming and J lost 0 bases, with 9 bases between them.

The chain links TRBV6-5 to TRBJ2-2; 13 nucleotides line up with TRBD2. The length of the CDR3 is 14 residues. The germline V gene has CDR1 MNHEY and CDR2 SVGAGI. Losses at the gene ends were 6 bases for V and 6 bases for J; bases not matched to a gene: 1. The CDR3 DNA reads as TGTGCCAGCAGACTAGCGGGAGGGCCCGGGGAGCTGTTTTTT. Residues: CASRLAGGPGELFF.

The chain couples TRBV10-1 to TRBJ1-4; tentative D call: TRBD1 (6 bases). Trimming took 7 bases from V and 5 from J, leaving 11 bases between them. This CDR3 region has 13 residues. Germline V lookup: CDR1 WNHNN, CDR2 SYGVQD (reference sequence). CDR3 region: CASTRDRNEKLFF. The DNA of the CDR3 is TGCGCCAGCACTCGCGACAGGAATGAAAAACTGTTTTTT.

This chain uses TRBV5-8 with TRBJ1-3, with D uncertain. This CDR3 is 14 amino acids long. V lost 4 bases to trimming and J lost 12 bases, with 20 bases between them. The germline V gene has CDR1 SGHTS and CDR2 YDEGEE. CDR3 DNA: TGTGCCAGCAGCCTCGGGAGTATTTTTTCCGACATATATTTT. Protein: CASSLGSIFSDIYF.

V usage is TRBV6-5 and J usage is TRBJ1-2; 9 bases line up with TRBD1. Looked up from germline, CDR1 is MNHEY and CDR2 is SVGAGI. The trim removed 5 bases at V and 2 bases at J, leaving 6 bases unmatched. The CDR3 is 15 residues long. The CDR3 bases are TGTGCCAGCAGTAACCCCGGGACAGGGAACTATGGCTACACCTTC. The encoded protein is CASSNPGTGNYGYTF.